Listed below are T cell receptor beta chains from one sample, sequenced in a study of T cell changes during pregnancy in multiple sclerosis. Profiled with immunoSEQ multiplex PCR; TCRdb holds only in-frame clones, not every one. The data show around 50,000 clones, 80% to 90% seen once. Sequenced sample: peripheral blood from another person, used as feeder cells. The receptors stem from a human donor whose cells served as feeder cells for cultures in a pregnancy study. Both conserved end residues are part of each CDR3.

J gene	CDR3 length	V gene	CDR3 protein
TRBJ2-6	15	TRBV6-1	CASSTGNSGANVLTF
TRBJ2-1	13	TRBV29-1	CSAGDRVNPEQFF
TRBJ1-1	15	TRBV18	CASSPQQGRNTEAFF
TRBJ2-1	15	TRBV11-2	CASTLSGGKYNEQFF
TRBJ2-1	15	TRBV27	CASTPRSGFRSQQFF
TRBJ1-2	15	TRBV5-1	CASSPRQGFNYGYTF
TRBJ2-1	15	TRBV30	CAWSDGGSSYNEQFF
TRBJ1-5	14	TRBV2	CASSETGEDQPQHF
TRBJ2-7	12	TRBV18	CASSPTSREQYF
TRBJ1-3	14	TRBV30	CAWSVHISGNTIYF
TRBJ2-2	16	TRBV19	CASKRTSGTNTGELFF
TRBJ2-2	13	TRBV14	CASSQDLGRGLFF
TRBJ2-5	13	TRBV28	CASSSSGEETQYF
TRBJ2-3	14	TRBV19	CASSIRPRGDTQYF
TRBJ2-1	14	TRBV6-4	CASSDSTGHNEQFF
TRBJ1-2	12	TRBV30	CAWGSENYGYTF
TRBJ1-1	14	TRBV29-1	CSVVGTRGYTEAFF
TRBJ2-7	13	TRBV7-2	CASSLGAGYEQYF
TRBJ1-1	15	TRBV6-5	CASSVRQGAGTEAFF
TRBJ1-1	12	TRBV5-6	CASSPGTDEAFF
TRBJ1-5	14	TRBV11-2	CASSLGRGFQPQHF
TRBJ2-3	11	TRBV7-8	CASSFDTTQYF
TRBJ1-4	14	TRBV6-5	CASSLGPEGEKLFF
TRBJ2-7	17	TRBV5-1	CASSLELLGTGADEQYF
TRBJ2-5	14	TRBV10-3	CAISPRGGGETQYF
TRBJ2-4	17	TRBV7-7	CASGYGRVGLGKNIQYF
TRBJ2-1	19	TRBV11-3	CASSLGRREGGPGYNEQFF
TRBJ2-1	12	TRBV12-5	CASGRGEWEQFF
TRBJ1-4	16	TRBV7-8	CASSLSRRATNEKLFF
TRBJ2-2	15	TRBV9	CASSVAFPPTGELFF
TRBJ1-2	15	TRBV2	CASSVPGTGSYGYTF
TRBJ1-2	14	TRBV29-1	CSVDGGGGNYGYTF
TRBJ1-6	16	TRBV18	CASSPTGAGGDSPLHF
TRBJ1-5	18	TRBV2	CASSELDLELGNNQPQHF
TRBJ2-7	15	TRBV2	CASTVPGQFVAEQYF
TRBJ2-7	13	TRBV2	CASTADRVNEQYF
TRBJ1-1	12	TRBV27	CASRSSYTEAFF
TRBJ1-1	13	TRBV30	CAWSLTGDTEAFF
TRBJ1-5	15	TRBV5-5	CASSLARGSNQPQHF
TRBJ2-7	16	TRBV7-2	CASSILAGSESYEQYF
TRBJ1-1	15	TRBV7-9	CASSLDSGRSTEAFF
TRBJ2-3	19	TRBV11-2	CASSLGSLGGVAWTDTQYF
TRBJ1-2	15	TRBV7-6	CASSLNSGARGGYTF
TRBJ2-4	16	TRBV19	CASSTGTGGFRNIQYF
TRBJ1-6	16	TRBV5-6	CASSLASANSDSPLHF
TRBJ1-1	13	TRBV5-1	CASRFGMNTEAFF
TRBJ2-3	16	TRBV5-1	CASSLYLGGETDTQYF
TRBJ1-5	12	TRBV18	CASSPGKQPQHF